Listed below are T cell receptor beta chains from one sample, sequenced in a study of identical twins. A single record per CDR3 protein comes from TCRdb applying MiXCR to the 5' RACE reads. The sample shows under 500,000 distinct CDR3 sequences, 14% of them seen only once. The sample also formed part of further work on yellow fever vaccine responses in identical twins.

The sample was CD4+ T cells sorted from blood. Source of these receptors: a woman under 30 in good health. The CDR3 runs from the conserved cysteine through the conserved F or W. D genes are given only for firm matches. Size is omitted from some rows. Given values are once, few, many or a class for expanded clones.

j_call	v_call	d_call	clone_size	cdr3_aa	cdr3_nt
TRBJ2-2	TRBV24-1	TRBD1	NA	CATSDYPPLGTGGTGELFF	TGTGCCACCAGTGATTATCCGCCTTTAGGGACAGGGGGGACCGGGGAGCTGTTTTTT
TRBJ2-3	TRBV7-2	TRBD2	few	CASRWGGGGTDTQYF	TGTGCCAGCAGATGGGGGGGTGGTGGCACAGATACGCAGTATTTT
TRBJ2-1	TRBV5-1	NA	few	CASSLVGGAQMDEQFF	TGCGCCAGCAGCTTAGTAGGGGGGGCACAGATGGATGAGCAGTTCTTC
TRBJ1-1	TRBV29-1	NA	few	CSVTGGAGTEAFF	TGCAGCGTGACGGGGGGCGCAGGCACTGAAGCTTTCTTT
TRBJ2-7	TRBV12-3/TRBV12-4	NA	many	CASSFGPYEQYF	TGTGCCAGCAGTTTTGGGCCCTACGAGCAGTACTTC
TRBJ2-2	TRBV7-2	TRBD2	few	CASSHQPGGTTGELFF	TGTGCCAGCAGCCACCAACCGGGGGGAACCACCGGGGAGCTGTTTTTT
TRBJ2-2	TRBV4-2	NA	many	CASRAAARVAGELFF	TGTGCCAGCAGGGCGGCTGCTCGTGTGGCCGGGGAGCTGTTTTTT
TRBJ2-2	TRBV20-1	NA	NA	CSASGVLNTGELFF	TGCAGTGCTAGTGGGGTCCTGAACACCGGGGAGCTGTTTTTT
TRBJ2-5	TRBV29-1	NA	many	CSVAWVEETQYF	TGCAGCGTCGCCTGGGTGGAAGAGACCCAGTACTTC
TRBJ1-4	TRBV20-1	NA	few	CSARPTAREKLFF	TGCAGTGCTAGACCCACCGCACGAGAAAAACTGTTTTTT
TRBJ2-1	TRBV19	TRBD2	NA	CASVASGSNEQFF	TGTGCCAGTGTCGCTAGCGGGAGTAATGAGCAGTTCTTC
TRBJ2-2	TRBV7-8	TRBD2	few	CASSPTETSGGLFGELFF	TGTGCCAGCAGCCCCACGGAGACTAGCGGGGGGCTATTCGGGGAGCTGTTTTTT
TRBJ2-5	TRBV5-1	NA	few	CASSLDSRGEETQYF	TGCGCCAGCAGCTTGGACTCCAGGGGAGAAGAGACCCAGTACTTC
TRBJ2-6	TRBV12-3/TRBV12-4	NA	few	CASSLGLTGANVLTF	TGTGCCAGCAGTTTAGGGTTAACTGGGGCCAACGTCCTGACTTTC
TRBJ2-7	TRBV5-1	NA	NA	CASSLEGVGYEQYF	TGCGCCAGCAGCTTGGAGGGGGTTGGCTACGAGCAGTACTTC
TRBJ2-7	TRBV7-9	NA	NA	CASSLAIAQGLHEQYF	TGTGCCAGCAGCTTAGCGATAGCCCAGGGATTGCACGAGCAGTACTTC
TRBJ2-5	TRBV16	NA	NA	CASSQQQAQETQYF	TGTGCCAGCAGCCAACAACAGGCCCAAGAGACCCAGTACTTC
TRBJ2-1	TRBV28	NA	few	CASSLYLDSSYNEQFF	TGTGCCAGCAGTTTATACCTGGATAGCTCCTACAATGAGCAGTTCTTC
TRBJ2-7	TRBV7-2	TRBD2	NA	CASNQLAGGWHEQYF	TGTGCCAGCAACCAACTAGCGGGAGGGTGGCACGAGCAGTACTTC
TRBJ2-2	TRBV10-2	NA	many	CASTPLFRGRLGELFF	TGCGCCAGCACCCCACTGTTTCGAGGGAGGTTGGGGGAGCTGTTTTTT
TRBJ2-1	TRBV29-1	NA	few	CSAGLANNEQFF	TGCAGCGCGGGACTGGCAAACAATGAGCAGTTCTTC
TRBJ2-7	TRBV7-2	TRBD2	few	CASSLDSGRTHHEQYF	TGTGCCAGCAGCTTAGATAGCGGGAGGACCCACCACGAGCAGTACTTC
TRBJ2-7	TRBV20-1	NA	few	CSARVGKIYEQYF	TGCAGTGCTAGAGTCGGGAAGATCTACGAGCAGTACTTC
TRBJ1-5	TRBV20-1	NA	NA	CSAREYRDSNQPQHF	TGCAGTGCTAGAGAATACCGGGACAGCAATCAGCCCCAGCATTTT
TRBJ2-7	TRBV6-1	NA	NA	CASTWTGTSYEQYF	TGTGCCAGCACCTGGACGGGTACCTCCTACGAGCAGTACTTC
TRBJ1-5	TRBV7-2	NA	many	CASSPERTANQPQHF	TGTGCCAGCAGCCCCGAAAGGACAGCCAATCAGCCCCAGCATTTT
TRBJ2-2	TRBV20-1	NA	few	CSARVAGRDITGELFF	TGCAGTGCTAGAGTAGCTGGGCGGGATATAACCGGGGAGCTGTTTTTT
TRBJ1-5	TRBV12-3/TRBV12-4	NA	many	CASSLRGDGNQPQHF	TGTGCCAGCAGTTTGAGAGGGGACGGCAATCAGCCCCAGCATTTT
TRBJ2-2	TRBV20-1	TRBD2	NA	CSAISLAGVDGELFF	TGCAGTGCTATATCCCTAGCGGGAGTCGACGGGGAGCTGTTTTTT
TRBJ2-1	TRBV5-1	NA	many	CASSRQEISYNEQFF	TGCGCCAGCAGCCGACAGGAAATCTCCTACAATGAGCAGTTCTTC
TRBJ1-1	TRBV20-1	NA	few	CSARDQDSEAFF	TGCAGTGCTAGAGATCAGGACAGTGAAGCTTTCTTT
TRBJ2-7	TRBV20-1	NA	NA	CSARDPTFAYEQYF	TGCAGTGCTAGAGATCCAACTTTTGCTTACGAGCAGTACTTC
TRBJ2-5	TRBV5-1	TRBD2	many	CASSFYLADEETQYF	TGCGCCAGCAGCTTCTACCTAGCGGATGAAGAAACCCAGTACTTC
TRBJ1-1	TRBV28	NA	few	CASSSGQRNTEAFF	TGTGCCAGCAGTTCGGGGCAGAGGAACACTGAAGCTTTCTTT
TRBJ2-3	TRBV4-2	TRBD2	few	CASSQDWSSGRLTSTDTQYF	TGTGCCAGCAGCCAAGATTGGTCGAGCGGGAGGCTTACTAGCACAGATACGCAGTATTTT
TRBJ2-1	TRBV5-4	TRBD2	NA	CASSFGTSGDNEQFF	TGTGCCAGCAGCTTCGGGACTAGCGGAGACAATGAGCAGTTCTTC
TRBJ1-2	TRBV14	TRBD1	many	CASSQDLRDSYGYTF	TGTGCCAGCAGCCAAGACTTACGGGACAGCTATGGCTACACCTTC
TRBJ2-7	TRBV12-3/TRBV12-4	NA	many	CASGYRNEQYF	TGTGCCAGCGGATACAGGAACGAGCAGTACTTC
TRBJ2-7	TRBV5-5	NA	NA	CASTLEGMRYEQYF	TGTGCCAGCACCTTGGAGGGGATGCGCTACGAGCAGTACTTC
TRBJ1-6	TRBV27	NA	NA	CASSFIGSPLHF	TGTGCCAGCAGTTTCATCGGGTCACCCCTCCACTTT
TRBJ2-7	TRBV6-1	TRBD1	NA	CASSIVPGQGAYEQYF	TGTGCCAGCAGCATCGTTCCGGGACAGGGTGCCTACGAGCAGTACTTC
TRBJ1-2	TRBV7-8	TRBD1	NA	CASSPGTGTINYGYTF	TGTGCCAGCAGCCCAGGGACAGGGACAATTAACTATGGCTACACCTTC
TRBJ2-7	TRBV5-1	TRBD1	NA	CASSLNTGGGSYEQYF	TGCGCCAGCAGCTTGAATACAGGGGGCGGCTCCTACGAGCAGTACTTC
TRBJ2-7	TRBV20-1	NA	few	CRPQYGSIHEQYF	TGCAGGCCCCAGTACGGGAGCATCCACGAGCAGTACTTC
TRBJ2-7	TRBV11-2	NA	many	CASSLRDQLWEQYF	TGTGCCAGCAGCCTCCGGGACCAACTTTGGGAGCAGTACTTC
TRBJ2-7	TRBV11-2	TRBD2	NA	CASSLVSGTAYEQYF	TGTGCCAGCAGCTTAGTTAGCGGGACTGCCTACGAGCAGTACTTC
TRBJ1-1	TRBV30	NA	NA	CAWSVQPGTEAFF	TGTGCCTGGAGTGTACAGCCGGGGACTGAAGCTTTCTTT
TRBJ1-1	TRBV12-3/TRBV12-4	NA	NA	CASSYTGVPEAFF	TGTGCCAGCAGCTACACGGGGGTCCCTGAAGCTTTCTTT